A selection of T cell receptor beta chains follows, all from one sample in a study of blood T cell repertoires in COVID-19. The table came from immunoSEQ multiplex PCR; TCRdb's copy has only in-frame clones and leaves some out. This sample has roughly 63,000 clones, with roughly 85% found just once. The sequenced material came from peripheral blood. The receptors come from a human donor in a cohort sampled during active COVID-19. Each CDR3 is given with its conserved first and last residue. The order of the fields is J gene, clone size, V gene, D gene, CDR3 DNA, CDR3 protein. D genes are given only for firm matches. Size is stated for part of the rows, as once, few or many counts, or as a class when the clone is expanded.

J gene: TRBJ2-2
clone size: -
V gene: TRBV2
D gene: TRBD2
CDR3 DNA: TGTGCCAGCAGTGTAGCGGGAGGGGAGACCGGGGAGCTGTTTTTT
CDR3 protein: CASSVAGGETGELFF

J gene: TRBJ2-1
clone size: few
V gene: TRBV5-1
D gene: TRBD2
CDR3 DNA: TGCGCCAGCAGCGCCTCCACTAGCGGTAATGAGCAGTTCTTC
CDR3 protein: CASSASTSGNEQFF

J gene: TRBJ2-2
clone size: -
V gene: TRBV24-1
D gene: -
CDR3 DNA: TGTGCCACCAACGACAGACTGAACGGGGAGCTGTTTTTT
CDR3 protein: CATNDRLNGELFF

J gene: TRBJ1-1
clone size: -
V gene: TRBV18
D gene: -
CDR3 DNA: TGTGCCAGCTCAAACGGAGGGGCCACTGAAGCTTTCTTT
CDR3 protein: CASSNGGATEAFF

J gene: TRBJ1-1
clone size: once
V gene: TRBV24-1
D gene: -
CDR3 DNA: TGTGCCACCAGTGACCTAGACAGGAACACTGAAGCTTTCTTT
CDR3 protein: CATSDLDRNTEAFF

J gene: TRBJ2-3
clone size: -
V gene: TRBV27
D gene: TRBD1
CDR3 DNA: TGTGCCAGCACCCCGGTCAGGGGGACAGATACGCAGTATTTT
CDR3 protein: CASTPVRGTDTQYF

J gene: TRBJ1-3
clone size: -
V gene: TRBV28
D gene: TRBD1
CDR3 DNA: TGTGCCAGCAGTTCGGGGACAGGGGGCTCTGGAAACACCATATATTTT
CDR3 protein: CASSSGTGGSGNTIYF

J gene: TRBJ2-7
clone size: -
V gene: TRBV6-5
D gene: -
CDR3 DNA: TGTGCCAGCAGTTACTCCCGGGGGACGGAGCAGTACTTC
CDR3 protein: CASSYSRGTEQYF

J gene: TRBJ2-2
clone size: -
V gene: TRBV18
D gene: -
CDR3 DNA: TGTGCCAGCTCCGCGGCTATTGCCGTCGGCGGGGAGCTGTTTTTT
CDR3 protein: CASSAAIAVGGELFF

J gene: TRBJ2-3
clone size: -
V gene: TRBV11-2
D gene: -
CDR3 DNA: TGTGCCAGCAGCTTAGGTCGGCTAGAAGATACGCAGTATTTT
CDR3 protein: CASSLGRLEDTQYF

J gene: TRBJ2-3
clone size: -
V gene: TRBV9
D gene: -
CDR3 DNA: TGTGCCAGCAGCGTAGAAGGGACATCCAGTCTCCTCACAGATACGCAGTATTTT
CDR3 protein: CASSVEGTSSLLTDTQYF

J gene: TRBJ1-1
clone size: -
V gene: TRBV28
D gene: -
CDR3 DNA: TGTGCCAGCAGTTTGATCAGGGCGAGCACTGAAGCTTTCTTT
CDR3 protein: CASSLIRASTEAFF

J gene: TRBJ1-1
clone size: -
V gene: TRBV6-5
D gene: -
CDR3 DNA: TGTGCCAGCCTCAGGGGAAACACTGAAGCTTTCTTT
CDR3 protein: CASLRGNTEAFF

J gene: TRBJ2-5
clone size: -
V gene: TRBV19
D gene: TRBD2
CDR3 DNA: TGTGCCAGTAGGGGACTAGCGGGACCCATATCTCGGGAGACCCAGTACTTC
CDR3 protein: CASRGLAGPISRETQYF

J gene: TRBJ2-4
clone size: -
V gene: TRBV9
D gene: TRBD2
CDR3 DNA: TGTGCCAGCAGCGTAGGATGGTGGACTCCGGAGGGACTAGGAGACATTCAGTACTTC
CDR3 protein: CASSVGWWTPEGLGDIQYF